This TCR beta chain originates from a study of STAT3 mutations in large granular lymphocyte leukemia. Overall study context: Canonical activating STAT3 mutations were detected in roughly half of the longitudinally sequenced T-LGLL patients. Findings and caveats of the study: Every T-cell large granular lymphocyte leukemia patient had at least one immunodominant TCR beta clonotype. All newly emerging clones after therapy were STAT3 wild type. Clonal expansion was inferred from samples taken at other timepoints.

Each sample's TCRbeta library yielded on average about 40,773 productive templates. The protocol was immunoSEQ multiplex PCR, while the TCRdb copy is restricted to in-frame clones and leaves out a portion. Of fewer than 10,000 clones listed, approximately 91% were seen once; the top ten hold 70% to 90%. CDR3 length: 15 residues. The germline CDR1 and CDR2 sequences are MNHNY and SVGAGI (reference sequence). With V trimmed by 5 bases and J by 5 bases, 10 bases remained unmatched. About this clone: The antigen is unknown.

Sequenced material: peripheral blood mononuclear cells. This chain connects TRBV6-6 to TRBJ2-7; 9 bases agree with TRBD1. The clonotype originates from an elderly man with T-cell large granular lymphocyte leukemia. Some clones in this sample may be carry-over from other donors' samples. The CDR3 DNA is TGTGCCAGCAGTCACCGGGACAGGGATTATAACGAGCAGTACTTC. Translation: CASSHRDRDYNEQYF.